Listed below are T cell receptor beta chains from one sample, sequenced in a study of blood T cell repertoires in COVID-19. Clones were sequenced by immunoSEQ multiplex PCR, and TCRdb holds only the in-frame ones, with some missing. The sample lists about 52,000 clones; 70% to 85% were seen once. The sample consisted of peripheral blood. These receptors were taken from an elderly man with COVID-19, enrolled during active disease. CDR3s leave out the opening cysteine and the closing phenylalanine or tryptophan. Each record gives: V gene, clone size, CDR3 protein. A row's size may be missing; if present it is once, few, many or a size class.

TRBV7-6,.,ASSSRTGGYTEAF
TRBV30,.,AWTPLRAGQGKTF
TRBV15,.,ATSRDIPQGGPETQY
TRBV27,.,ASSPIGQPATNEKLF
TRBV11-2,.,ASSPTGTSVVEQF
TRBV3-1/TRBV3-2,.,ASSQGGGQETQY
TRBV5-1,.,ASSYTGEETQY
TRBV10-2,.,ASSDLEPQISTDTQY
TRBV5-1,few,ASSRPGQGTETQY
TRBV25-1,.,ATSSPKGSATDTQY
TRBV19,.,ASYGGRTDTQY
TRBV19,.,ASSTTGPGVFYGYT
TRBV5-5,.,ASSPGGSNQPQH
TRBV7-2,once,ASSSGLAGYNEQF